One TCR beta chain is described in this entry. Its antigen is not identified. Clones were read by immunoSEQ multiplex PCR, and TCRdb kept only the in-frame ones, dropping some. Seen here are 150,000 to 180,000 clones, less than 90% observed once, and the top ten hold 5.5% to 6%. The V end lost 5 bases, the J end lost 3 bases, and 11 bases lay between the germline ends. This CDR3 is 14 amino acids long. Germline CDR1 and CDR2: MNHEY and SVGAGI. This sample was included in a study of T cell responses to AZD1222 COVID-19 vaccine. Findings of the study overall: Possibly, clonal diversity was underestimated; donors were largely white British and included more females.

The receptor was isolated from an adult in good health. V and J are TRBV6-5 and TRBJ1-5, with D possibly TRBD1 on 6 matching bases. Here the sequenced sample was peripheral blood, taken on day 0 of MenACWY control vaccination. DNA for the CDR3: TGTGCCAGCAGTCGGACAGCGATCAATCAGCCCCAGCATTTT. Protein: CASSRTAINQPQHF.